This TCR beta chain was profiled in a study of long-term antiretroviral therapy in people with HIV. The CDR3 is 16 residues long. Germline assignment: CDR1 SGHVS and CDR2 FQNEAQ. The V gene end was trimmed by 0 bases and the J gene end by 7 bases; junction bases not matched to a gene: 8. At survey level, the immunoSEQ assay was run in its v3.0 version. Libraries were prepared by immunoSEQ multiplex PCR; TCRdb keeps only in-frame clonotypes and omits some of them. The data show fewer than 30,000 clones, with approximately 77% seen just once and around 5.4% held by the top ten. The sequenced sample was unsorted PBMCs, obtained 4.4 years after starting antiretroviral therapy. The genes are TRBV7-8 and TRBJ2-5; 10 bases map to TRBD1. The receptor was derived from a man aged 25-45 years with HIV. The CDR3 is CASSLAPGTGDWTQYF. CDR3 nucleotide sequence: TGTGCCAGCAGCTTAGCGCCAGGGACAGGGGACTGGACCCAGTACTTC. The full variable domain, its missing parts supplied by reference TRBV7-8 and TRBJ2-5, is GAGVSQSPRYKVAKRGQDVALRCDPISGHVSLFWYQQALGQGPEFLTYFQNEAQLDKSGLPSDRFFAERPEGSVSTLKIQRTQQEDSAVYLCASSLAPGTGDWTQYFGPGTRLLVL.